The entry below gives a single TCR beta chain sequence along with its context. Its antigen is undetermined. This specimen comes from a study of graft-versus-host responses after intestinal transplantation. Looking at the study overall: Each recipient received a multivisceral, liver-intestinal, or isolated intestinal graft. Anti-thymocyte globulin induction, then tacrolimus and steroids for around 3 years, went to all recipients.

Study results and caveats: Those patients showing graft-donor T cell macrochimerism displayed high graft-versus-host to host-versus-graft clonal ratios in allografts.

CDR3 length: 14 residues. From germline, CDR1 is MNHEY and CDR2 SVGAGI. Trimming shortened V by 5 bases and J by 1 base, and 11 bases separated the two germline ends. Generated by immunoSEQ multiplex PCR, the TCRdb table keeps only in-frame clones and is missing some. The sample yields about 88,000 clones, approximately 90% seen once. V usage is TRBV6-5 and J usage is TRBJ1-2, with D hard to call. This sequence originates from a human donor who was the organ donor for an intestinal transplant. Source: unstimulated CD4+ T cells sorted from spleen or lymph node cells, taken before transplant. CDR3 bases: TGTGCCAGCAGTCTTGTTCCAGATAACTATGGCTACACCTTC. Translating it yields CASSLVPDNYGYTF.